Listed below are T cell receptor beta chains from one sample, sequenced in a study of T cell responses to AZD1222 COVID-19 vaccine. Here immunoSEQ multiplex PCR was the method, and the copy in TCRdb shows in-frame clones only, minus some. The repertoire holds around 80,000 clones, around nine tenths seen once, with approximately 1.2% in the top ten. Sequenced here: peripheral blood, sampled 28 days after the second AZD1222 dose. The receptors were gathered from an adult who received the AZD1222 COVID-19 vaccine. Both conserved end residues are part of each CDR3. Each record gives: D gene, V gene, CDR3 length, J gene, clone size, CDR3 DNA, CDR3 protein. The D gene is left open where the match is weak. The size of a clone is reported for some rows only, either as once, few or many, or as a class for expanded clones.

D gene: TRBD1; V gene: TRBV5-8; CDR3 length: 14; J gene: TRBJ1-2; clone size: NA; CDR3 DNA: TGTGCCAGCAGCTTGGAACGGACAGGGTTTGGCTACACCTTC; CDR3 protein: CASSLERTGFGYTF
D gene: NA; V gene: TRBV7-8; CDR3 length: 13; J gene: TRBJ1-3; clone size: NA; CDR3 DNA: TGTGCCAGCACCCTACTCAATGGAAACACCATATATTTT; CDR3 protein: CASTLLNGNTIYF
D gene: NA; V gene: TRBV9; CDR3 length: 15; J gene: TRBJ1-4; clone size: NA; CDR3 DNA: TGTGCCAGCAGCCCTCAACCGGGCGCCGTCGAAAAACTGTTTTTT; CDR3 protein: CASSPQPGAVEKLFF
D gene: TRBD1; V gene: TRBV5-8; CDR3 length: 15; J gene: TRBJ1-2; clone size: NA; CDR3 DNA: TGTGCCAGCAGCAGGGGGCAGTCCGCTACGGATGGCTACACCTTC; CDR3 protein: CASSRGQSATDGYTF
D gene: NA; V gene: TRBV19; CDR3 length: 15; J gene: TRBJ1-5; clone size: NA; CDR3 DNA: TGTGCCTCCAGTATGCCGCAAGTGGAGAATCAGCCCCAGCATTTT; CDR3 protein: CASSMPQVENQPQHF
D gene: TRBD1; V gene: TRBV5-1; CDR3 length: 13; J gene: TRBJ2-7; clone size: NA; CDR3 DNA: TGCGCCAGCCGACGGACAGGACTCTACGAGCAGTACTTC; CDR3 protein: CASRRTGLYEQYF
D gene: TRBD1; V gene: TRBV7-9; CDR3 length: 16; J gene: TRBJ2-7; clone size: NA; CDR3 DNA: TGTGCCAGCAGCCCGCGACAGGGTAGAAACTCCTACGAGCAGTACTTC; CDR3 protein: CASSPRQGRNSYEQYF
D gene: NA; V gene: TRBV30; CDR3 length: 15; J gene: TRBJ1-2; clone size: once; CDR3 DNA: TGTGCCTGGAGCCAGTCGACAGGAGCTAACTATGGCTACACCTTC; CDR3 protein: CAWSQSTGANYGYTF
D gene: NA; V gene: TRBV11-2; CDR3 length: 15; J gene: TRBJ2-5; clone size: NA; CDR3 DNA: TGTGCCAGCAGCTTAGTAAGGGTAGGAGGGGAGACCCAGTACTTC; CDR3 protein: CASSLVRVGGETQYF
D gene: NA; V gene: TRBV11-2; CDR3 length: 15; J gene: TRBJ1-5; clone size: NA; CDR3 DNA: TGTGCCAGCAGCAAGGGCACGTCCCAAAATCAGCCCCAGCATTTT; CDR3 protein: CASSKGTSQNQPQHF
D gene: TRBD1; V gene: TRBV19; CDR3 length: 15; J gene: TRBJ1-1; clone size: NA; CDR3 DNA: TGTGCCAGTAGCCTACAGGGGCGCATGAACACTGAAGCTTTCTTT; CDR3 protein: CASSLQGRMNTEAFF
D gene: NA; V gene: TRBV30; CDR3 length: 12; J gene: TRBJ1-2; clone size: NA; CDR3 DNA: TGTGCCTGGAGTACCAAACAGGGTGGCTACACCTTC; CDR3 protein: CAWSTKQGGYTF
D gene: NA; V gene: TRBV5-6; CDR3 length: 15; J gene: TRBJ2-7; clone size: few; CDR3 DNA: TGTGCCAGCAGAAAAAAGGGGAGGTCCTCCTACGAGCAGTACTTC; CDR3 protein: CASRKKGRSSYEQYF
D gene: TRBD1; V gene: TRBV6-1; CDR3 length: 15; J gene: TRBJ1-6; clone size: NA; CDR3 DNA: TGTGCCAGCAGTGACACCGGGACAGGGAGGCCTCCCCTCCACTTT; CDR3 protein: CASSDTGTGRPPLHF
D gene: TRBD2; V gene: TRBV19; CDR3 length: 16; J gene: TRBJ2-1; clone size: few; CDR3 DNA: TGTGCCAGTAGTCAAACCGGGACTAGCGGGGAGGAGGAACAGTTCTTC; CDR3 protein: CASSQTGTSGEEEQFF
D gene: NA; V gene: TRBV12-3/TRBV12-4; CDR3 length: 12; J gene: TRBJ2-2; clone size: NA; CDR3 DNA: TGTGCCAGCCTCAGGGTCTCCGGGGAGCTGTTTTTT; CDR3 protein: CASLRVSGELFF
D gene: TRBD2; V gene: TRBV24-1; CDR3 length: 15; J gene: TRBJ2-3; clone size: NA; CDR3 DNA: TGTGCCACCAGTGATTCTAGCGGGAGGGCAGATACGCAGTATTTT; CDR3 protein: CATSDSSGRADTQYF
D gene: TRBD1; V gene: TRBV12-5; CDR3 length: 15; J gene: TRBJ2-7; clone size: few; CDR3 DNA: TGTGCTAGTGGTTTGCCGGGACAGAGCTCCTACGAGCAGTACTTC; CDR3 protein: CASGLPGQSSYEQYF
D gene: NA; V gene: TRBV12-3/TRBV12-4; CDR3 length: 13; J gene: TRBJ1-1; clone size: NA; CDR3 DNA: TGTGCCAGCAGTTTACTTCTGGGTTCGGAAGCTTTCTTT; CDR3 protein: CASSLLLGSEAFF
D gene: NA; V gene: TRBV12-3/TRBV12-4; CDR3 length: 13; J gene: TRBJ2-7; clone size: NA; CDR3 DNA: TGTGCCAGCAGTTTAAGTCGGTCCTACGAGCAGTACTTC; CDR3 protein: CASSLSRSYEQYF
D gene: NA; V gene: TRBV29-1; CDR3 length: 15; J gene: TRBJ1-3; clone size: NA; CDR3 DNA: TGCAGCGTTGAAGGAGGAACAGACTCTGGAAACACCATATATTTT; CDR3 protein: CSVEGGTDSGNTIYF
D gene: TRBD1; V gene: TRBV5-1; CDR3 length: 17; J gene: TRBJ2-3; clone size: NA; CDR3 DNA: TGCGCCAGCAGCTCGGGACAGGGGACCTCCGGGGCAGATACGCAGTATTTT; CDR3 protein: CASSSGQGTSGADTQYF
D gene: NA; V gene: TRBV9; CDR3 length: 13; J gene: TRBJ1-3; clone size: NA; CDR3 DNA: TGTGCCAGCAGCGCCACAGTTGGAAACACCATATATTTT; CDR3 protein: CASSATVGNTIYF
D gene: NA; V gene: TRBV6-5; CDR3 length: 15; J gene: TRBJ2-7; clone size: NA; CDR3 DNA: TGTGCCAGCAGTGACTCGGGACAAATCTCCTACGAGCAGTACTTC; CDR3 protein: CASSDSGQISYEQYF
D gene: TRBD1; V gene: TRBV7-2; CDR3 length: 14; J gene: TRBJ1-3; clone size: NA; CDR3 DNA: TGTGCCAGCAGCCCGGACAGGGCTGGAAACACCATATATTTT; CDR3 protein: CASSPDRAGNTIYF
D gene: NA; V gene: TRBV25-1; CDR3 length: 14; J gene: TRBJ2-3; clone size: once; CDR3 DNA: TGTGCCAGCAGTGCGGGGCTCTACACAGATACGCAGTATTTT; CDR3 protein: CASSAGLYTDTQYF
D gene: NA; V gene: TRBV18; CDR3 length: 14; J gene: TRBJ1-1; clone size: NA; CDR3 DNA: TGTGCCAGCTCACCACGGCGGGGGGACACTGAAGCTTTCTTT; CDR3 protein: CASSPRRGDTEAFF
D gene: NA; V gene: TRBV3-1/TRBV3-2; CDR3 length: 14; J gene: TRBJ1-1; clone size: NA; CDR3 DNA: TGTGCCAGCAGCACCCACAGGGAGAACACTGAAGCTTTCTTT; CDR3 protein: CASSTHRENTEAFF
D gene: NA; V gene: TRBV19; CDR3 length: 15; J gene: TRBJ2-7; clone size: NA; CDR3 DNA: TGTGCCAGCCCCGGGACTTCAGGGGACGGCTACGAGCAGTACTTC; CDR3 protein: CASPGTSGDGYEQYF
D gene: NA; V gene: TRBV3-1/TRBV3-2; CDR3 length: 15; J gene: TRBJ2-1; clone size: NA; CDR3 DNA: TGTGCCAGCAGCCAAGGGTGGGAACCCTACAATGAGCAGTTCTTC; CDR3 protein: CASSQGWEPYNEQFF
D gene: NA; V gene: TRBV7-3; CDR3 length: 15; J gene: TRBJ1-5; clone size: NA; CDR3 DNA: TGTGCCAGCAGCGCCGGGACGGGGGCAAATCAGCCCCAGCATTTT; CDR3 protein: CASSAGTGANQPQHF
D gene: NA; V gene: TRBV21-1; CDR3 length: 15; J gene: TRBJ2-3; clone size: NA; CDR3 DNA: TGTGCCAGCAGCAAGGCTGGGGGCCCCGGAGATACGCAGTATTTT; CDR3 protein: CASSKAGGPGDTQYF
D gene: NA; V gene: TRBV18; CDR3 length: 15; J gene: TRBJ1-5; clone size: NA; CDR3 DNA: TGTGCCAGCTCACCACCGCCAGAAGGCAATCAGCCCCAGCATTTT; CDR3 protein: CASSPPPEGNQPQHF
D gene: NA; V gene: TRBV6-5; CDR3 length: 14; J gene: TRBJ1-2; clone size: NA; CDR3 DNA: TGTGCCAGCAATATGGGGATAATGAACTATGGCTACACCTTC; CDR3 protein: CASNMGIMNYGYTF
D gene: TRBD1; V gene: TRBV18; CDR3 length: 15; J gene: TRBJ1-5; clone size: NA; CDR3 DNA: TGTGCCAGCTCACCCGAGGGACAGGGTGGACAGCCCCAGCATTTT; CDR3 protein: CASSPEGQGGQPQHF
D gene: TRBD1; V gene: TRBV27; CDR3 length: 17; J gene: TRBJ1-5; clone size: NA; CDR3 DNA: TGTGCCAGCAGTTTATCGAGACAGGGGTCTAGCAATCAGCCCCAGCATTTT; CDR3 protein: CASSLSRQGSSNQPQHF
D gene: TRBD1; V gene: TRBV7-8; CDR3 length: 14; J gene: TRBJ1-2; clone size: NA; CDR3 DNA: TGTGCCAGCAGCTTGGGACAGGGAGACTATGGCTACACCTTC; CDR3 protein: CASSLGQGDYGYTF
D gene: TRBD2; V gene: TRBV7-2; CDR3 length: 14; J gene: TRBJ2-7; clone size: NA; CDR3 DNA: TGTGCCAGCAGCCCCCCTCCGACTAGCAGCGAGCAGTACTTC; CDR3 protein: CASSPPPTSSEQYF
D gene: NA; V gene: TRBV5-1; CDR3 length: 14; J gene: TRBJ2-5; clone size: once; CDR3 DNA: TGCGCCAGCAGGTCGGGCAGACCCCAAGAGACCCAGTACTTC; CDR3 protein: CASRSGRPQETQYF
D gene: NA; V gene: TRBV5-1; CDR3 length: 14; J gene: TRBJ2-7; clone size: once; CDR3 DNA: TGCGCCAGCAGCTTGGAGGTGGCGGAAGCTCCGCAGTACTTC; CDR3 protein: CASSLEVAEAPQYF
D gene: TRBD2; V gene: TRBV5-1; CDR3 length: 14; J gene: TRBJ2-7; clone size: NA; CDR3 DNA: TGCGCCAGCAGCTTATTACTAGCGGGAAGCGAGCAGTACTTC; CDR3 protein: CASSLLLAGSEQYF
D gene: NA; V gene: TRBV18; CDR3 length: 13; J gene: TRBJ2-7; clone size: NA; CDR3 DNA: TGTGCCAGCTCACCCGACCTCGGCGGGGAGCAGTACTTC; CDR3 protein: CASSPDLGGEQYF
D gene: NA; V gene: TRBV19; CDR3 length: 11; J gene: TRBJ1-2; clone size: NA; CDR3 DNA: TGTGCCAGTAGTAATAACTATGGCTACACCTTC; CDR3 protein: CASSNNYGYTF
D gene: TRBD1; V gene: TRBV18; CDR3 length: 16; J gene: TRBJ1-2; clone size: few; CDR3 DNA: TGTGCCAGCTCACCACTCGGGACAGGGGGCGACTATGGCTACACCTTC; CDR3 protein: CASSPLGTGGDYGYTF
D gene: TRBD2; V gene: TRBV5-1; CDR3 length: 17; J gene: TRBJ2-6; clone size: NA; CDR3 DNA: TGCGCCAGCAGCTCGACTAGCGGGACGCTGGGGGCCAACGTCCTGACTTTC; CDR3 protein: CASSSTSGTLGANVLTF
D gene: TRBD2; V gene: TRBV27; CDR3 length: 13; J gene: TRBJ2-1; clone size: NA; CDR3 DNA: TGTGCCAGCAGTGGGGAGGGCCCGGATGAGCAGTTCTTC; CDR3 protein: CASSGEGPDEQFF
D gene: NA; V gene: TRBV6-5; CDR3 length: 16; J gene: TRBJ1-3; clone size: NA; CDR3 DNA: TGTGCCAGCAGTTACAGCCGCGAAAGCTCTGGAAACACCATATATTTT; CDR3 protein: CASSYSRESSGNTIYF
D gene: TRBD1; V gene: TRBV19; CDR3 length: 18; J gene: TRBJ1-5; clone size: few; CDR3 DNA: TGTGCCAGTAGTATAGGTTCTACAGGGGGCTTAAGCAATCAGCCCCAGCATTTT; CDR3 protein: CASSIGSTGGLSNQPQHF
D gene: NA; V gene: TRBV19; CDR3 length: 15; J gene: TRBJ1-3; clone size: NA; CDR3 DNA: TGTGCCAGTAGTGGCAGGGGTTATGGTGGAAACACCATATATTTT; CDR3 protein: CASSGRGYGGNTIYF
D gene: NA; V gene: TRBV29-1; CDR3 length: 11; J gene: TRBJ1-1; clone size: NA; CDR3 DNA: TGCAGCGGGGAATCCAACACTGAAGCTTTCTTT; CDR3 protein: CSGESNTEAFF
D gene: NA; V gene: TRBV7-9; CDR3 length: 13; J gene: TRBJ1-1; clone size: NA; CDR3 DNA: TGTGCCAGCAGCTTAGCCCTGAACACTGAAGCTTTCTTT; CDR3 protein: CASSLALNTEAFF
D gene: TRBD1; V gene: TRBV7-8; CDR3 length: 15; J gene: TRBJ1-2; clone size: NA; CDR3 DNA: TGTGCCAGCAGCTTAGGGATTCAGGGGGGCTATGGCTACACCTTC; CDR3 protein: CASSLGIQGGYGYTF
D gene: NA; V gene: TRBV15; CDR3 length: 15; J gene: TRBJ1-3; clone size: once; CDR3 DNA: TGTGCCACCAGCAGTCGTCTCGAGACTGGAAACACCATATATTTT; CDR3 protein: CATSSRLETGNTIYF
D gene: NA; V gene: TRBV5-6; CDR3 length: 15; J gene: TRBJ2-1; clone size: few; CDR3 DNA: TGTGCCAGCAGCCCCGCCTACAGCTCCTACAATGAGCAGTTCTTC; CDR3 protein: CASSPAYSSYNEQFF
D gene: NA; V gene: TRBV5-1; CDR3 length: 15; J gene: TRBJ2-1; clone size: NA; CDR3 DNA: TGCGCCAGCAGCTTGGCCACGGGACCCTACAATGAGCAGTTCTTC; CDR3 protein: CASSLATGPYNEQFF
D gene: TRBD2; V gene: TRBV6-5; CDR3 length: 15; J gene: TRBJ2-5; clone size: NA; CDR3 DNA: TGTGCCAGCAGCCTTCGGGAAAGGGGAGGGGAGACCCAGTACTTC; CDR3 protein: CASSLRERGGETQYF
D gene: NA; V gene: TRBV11-2; CDR3 length: 12; J gene: TRBJ1-1; clone size: NA; CDR3 DNA: TGTGCCAGCAGCCAAGAGGGTACTGAAGCTTTCTTT; CDR3 protein: CASSQEGTEAFF